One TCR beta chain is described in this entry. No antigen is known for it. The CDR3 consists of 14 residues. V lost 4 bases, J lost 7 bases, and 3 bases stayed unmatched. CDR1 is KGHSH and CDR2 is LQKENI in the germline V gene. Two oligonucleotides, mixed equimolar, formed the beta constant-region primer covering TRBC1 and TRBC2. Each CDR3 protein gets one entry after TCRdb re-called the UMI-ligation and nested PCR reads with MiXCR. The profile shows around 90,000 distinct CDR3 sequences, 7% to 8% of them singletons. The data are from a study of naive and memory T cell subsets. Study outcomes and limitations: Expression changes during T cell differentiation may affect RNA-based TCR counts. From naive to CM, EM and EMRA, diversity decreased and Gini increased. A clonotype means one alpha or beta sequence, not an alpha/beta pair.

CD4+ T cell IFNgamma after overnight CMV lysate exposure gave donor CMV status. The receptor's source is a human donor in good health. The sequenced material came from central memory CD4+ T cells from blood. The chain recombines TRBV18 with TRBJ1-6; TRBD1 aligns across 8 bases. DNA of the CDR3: TGTGCCAGCTCACAGGACAGGGAGAATTCACCCCTCCACTTT. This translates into CASSQDRENSPLHF.